The rows below give T cell receptor beta chains drawn from one sample of a study of CD8+CD57+ T cells in acquired aplastic anemia. TCRdb independently ran MiXCR on the reads; one entry per CDR3 protein. The sample includes a few hundred thousand distinct CDR3 sequences, approximately 35% seen only once; the top ten take roughly 1.1%. Input material: sorted CD4+, CD8+, or CD8+CD57+ T cells (not recorded which) from PBMCs. Receptor source: a human donor in good health, serving as a control. CDR3s include the opening cysteine and the closing phenylalanine or tryptophan. The D gene is left open where the match is weak. Size is stated for part of the rows, as once, few or many counts, or as a class when the clone is expanded.

V: TRBV7-9
D: -
size: few
J: TRBJ1-1
DNA: TGTGCCATACACTCCCCGGGGGACGCTTTCTTT
CDR3: CAIHSPGDAFF

V: TRBV2
D: -
size: -
J: TRBJ1-2
DNA: TGTGCCAGCAGCGATGTCTCCTATGGCTACACCTTC
CDR3: CASSDVSYGYTF

V: TRBV30
D: TRBD1
size: once
J: TRBJ1-6
DNA: TGTGCCCGGAGTGGAGGACAGGGGAGGTCACCCCTCCACTTT
CDR3: CARSGGQGRSPLHF

V: TRBV4-1
D: -
size: -
J: TRBJ2-2
DNA: TGCGCCAGCAGCCATCTTCAGGGGAGGAACACCGGGGAGCTGTTTTTT
CDR3: CASSHLQGRNTGELFF

V: TRBV12-3/TRBV12-4
D: TRBD1
size: many
J: TRBJ2-3
DNA: TGTGCCAGCAGCTCGACAGGGATCGGTACGCAGTATTTT
CDR3: CASSSTGIGTQYF

V: TRBV2
D: TRBD1
size: many
J: TRBJ2-5
DNA: TGTGCCAGCAGTGATAGGGGACAGAAAGAGACCCAGTACTTC
CDR3: CASSDRGQKETQYF

V: TRBV2
D: -
size: -
J: TRBJ1-6
DNA: TGTGCCAGCAGTGAATCGGTGATCTCCTATAATTCACCCCTCCACTTT
CDR3: CASSESVISYNSPLHF

V: TRBV9
D: -
size: many
J: TRBJ2-7
DNA: TGTGCCAGCAGCGTAGAGGGGGAGCCCTCCTACGAGCAGTACTTC
CDR3: CASSVEGEPSYEQYF

V: TRBV2
D: -
size: many
J: TRBJ1-2
DNA: TGTGCCAGCAGTGGGTGGGCAGGGGTAGAGACTAACTATGGCTACACCTTC
CDR3: CASSGWAGVETNYGYTF

V: TRBV19
D: -
size: many
J: TRBJ2-5
DNA: TGTGCCAGTAGCCCCAGGAATCAAGAGACCCAGTACTTC
CDR3: CASSPRNQETQYF